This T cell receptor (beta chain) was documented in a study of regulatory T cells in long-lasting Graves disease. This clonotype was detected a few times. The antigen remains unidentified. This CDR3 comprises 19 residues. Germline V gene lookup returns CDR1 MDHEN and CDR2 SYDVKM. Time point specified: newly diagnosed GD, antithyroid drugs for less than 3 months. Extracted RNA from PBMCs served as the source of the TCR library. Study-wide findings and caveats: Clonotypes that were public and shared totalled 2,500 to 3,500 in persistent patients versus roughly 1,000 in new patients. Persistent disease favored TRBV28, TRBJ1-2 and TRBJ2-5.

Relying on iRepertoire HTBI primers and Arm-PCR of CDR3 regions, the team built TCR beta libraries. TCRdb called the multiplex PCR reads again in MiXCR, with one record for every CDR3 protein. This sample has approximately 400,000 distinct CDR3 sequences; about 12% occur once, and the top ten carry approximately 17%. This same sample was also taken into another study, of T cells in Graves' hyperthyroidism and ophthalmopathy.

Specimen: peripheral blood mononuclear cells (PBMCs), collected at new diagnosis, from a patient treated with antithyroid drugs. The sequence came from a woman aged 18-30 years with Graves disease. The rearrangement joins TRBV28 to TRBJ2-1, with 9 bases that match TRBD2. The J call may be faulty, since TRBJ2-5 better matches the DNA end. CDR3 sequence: CASSSYVPGPSGIDETQYF. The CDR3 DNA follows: TGTGCCAGCAGCTCTTACGTTCCTGGCCCTAGCGGGATTGACGAGACCCAGTACTTC.